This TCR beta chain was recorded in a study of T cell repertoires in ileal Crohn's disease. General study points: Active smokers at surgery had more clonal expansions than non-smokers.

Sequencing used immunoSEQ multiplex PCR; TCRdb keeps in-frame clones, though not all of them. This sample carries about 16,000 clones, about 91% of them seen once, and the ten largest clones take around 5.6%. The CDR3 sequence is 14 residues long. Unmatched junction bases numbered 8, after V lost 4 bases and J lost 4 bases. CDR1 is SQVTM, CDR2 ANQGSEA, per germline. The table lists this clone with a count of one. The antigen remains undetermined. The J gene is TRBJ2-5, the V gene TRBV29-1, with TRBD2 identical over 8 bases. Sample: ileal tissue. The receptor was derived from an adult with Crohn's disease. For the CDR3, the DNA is TGCAGCGTTGGTTCAGCGGGAGTACGAGAGACCCAGTACTTC. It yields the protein CSVGSAGVRETQYF.